The 4 T cell receptor beta chains below all came from one sample that was sequenced in a study. TCRdb ran MiXCR on the 5' RACE reads and lists one entry per CDR3 protein. The sample has around 33,000 distinct CDR3 sequences, roughly a quarter seen once; the top ten hold 4.3%. Source material: memory CD4+ T cells sorted from blood. The subset denotes: memory CD4+ T cells, CD4+CD45RO+CD25-. The receptor source for this set is a female donor with breast cancer.

Points on this clonotype: This may be a read error: a much more frequent sequence differs by one nucleotide. The J gene is TRBJ1-1, the V gene TRBV29-1, with D hard to call. This CDR3 is built from 12 residues. Germline CDR1 reads SQVTM; CDR2 reads ANQGSEA. This chain's CDR3 is CSVDWAADEASF. As DNA, the CDR3 is TGCAGCGTTGATTGGGCGGCGGATGAAGCTTCCTTT.

J is TRBJ1-1 and V is TRBV6-5; TRBD1 is a possible D gene (5 bases). The CDR3 runs to 17 residues. Germline V gene sequence: CDR1 MNHEY, CDR2 SVGAGI. Trimming left V 4 bases short and J 0 bases short, with 18 bases between. CDR3: CASSFPGGGRMNTEAFF. The CDR3 bases are TGTGCCAGCAGTTTTCCCGGCGGGGGTCGAATGAACACTGAAGCTTTCTTT.

This clonotype has only one observation. This chain links TRBV28 with TRBJ2-3; no reliable D call. V gave up 6 bases and J gave up 2 bases, with 6 bases separating them. The V gene's germline CDR1 is MDHEN and CDR2 SYDVKM. The length of the CDR3 is 12 residues. DNA of the CDR3: TGTGCCAGCAGCCGCATCACAGATACGCAGTATTTT. Its protein product is CASSRITDTQYF. Drawing the rest from reference TRBV28 and TRBJ2-3, the complete variable domain is DVKVTQSSRYLVKRTGEKVFLECVQDMDHENMFWYRQDPGLGLRLIYFSYDVKMKEKGDIPEGYSVSREKKERFSLILESASTNQTSMYLCASSRITDTQYFGPGTRLTVL.

This clonotype was seen a handful of times. The rearrangement uses TRBV5-4 and TRBJ1-1, with a weak D call TRBD1 (6 bases). The CDR3 is 13 residues long. Germline CDR1 is SGHNT and CDR2 is YYREEE (reference sequence). Trimming pared 2 bases from V and 8 bases from J, leaving 13 bases between. CDR3 protein: CASSFGQRPEAFF. In nucleotides, the CDR3 is TGTGCCAGCAGCTTCGGACAGCGACCAGAAGCTTTCTTT.